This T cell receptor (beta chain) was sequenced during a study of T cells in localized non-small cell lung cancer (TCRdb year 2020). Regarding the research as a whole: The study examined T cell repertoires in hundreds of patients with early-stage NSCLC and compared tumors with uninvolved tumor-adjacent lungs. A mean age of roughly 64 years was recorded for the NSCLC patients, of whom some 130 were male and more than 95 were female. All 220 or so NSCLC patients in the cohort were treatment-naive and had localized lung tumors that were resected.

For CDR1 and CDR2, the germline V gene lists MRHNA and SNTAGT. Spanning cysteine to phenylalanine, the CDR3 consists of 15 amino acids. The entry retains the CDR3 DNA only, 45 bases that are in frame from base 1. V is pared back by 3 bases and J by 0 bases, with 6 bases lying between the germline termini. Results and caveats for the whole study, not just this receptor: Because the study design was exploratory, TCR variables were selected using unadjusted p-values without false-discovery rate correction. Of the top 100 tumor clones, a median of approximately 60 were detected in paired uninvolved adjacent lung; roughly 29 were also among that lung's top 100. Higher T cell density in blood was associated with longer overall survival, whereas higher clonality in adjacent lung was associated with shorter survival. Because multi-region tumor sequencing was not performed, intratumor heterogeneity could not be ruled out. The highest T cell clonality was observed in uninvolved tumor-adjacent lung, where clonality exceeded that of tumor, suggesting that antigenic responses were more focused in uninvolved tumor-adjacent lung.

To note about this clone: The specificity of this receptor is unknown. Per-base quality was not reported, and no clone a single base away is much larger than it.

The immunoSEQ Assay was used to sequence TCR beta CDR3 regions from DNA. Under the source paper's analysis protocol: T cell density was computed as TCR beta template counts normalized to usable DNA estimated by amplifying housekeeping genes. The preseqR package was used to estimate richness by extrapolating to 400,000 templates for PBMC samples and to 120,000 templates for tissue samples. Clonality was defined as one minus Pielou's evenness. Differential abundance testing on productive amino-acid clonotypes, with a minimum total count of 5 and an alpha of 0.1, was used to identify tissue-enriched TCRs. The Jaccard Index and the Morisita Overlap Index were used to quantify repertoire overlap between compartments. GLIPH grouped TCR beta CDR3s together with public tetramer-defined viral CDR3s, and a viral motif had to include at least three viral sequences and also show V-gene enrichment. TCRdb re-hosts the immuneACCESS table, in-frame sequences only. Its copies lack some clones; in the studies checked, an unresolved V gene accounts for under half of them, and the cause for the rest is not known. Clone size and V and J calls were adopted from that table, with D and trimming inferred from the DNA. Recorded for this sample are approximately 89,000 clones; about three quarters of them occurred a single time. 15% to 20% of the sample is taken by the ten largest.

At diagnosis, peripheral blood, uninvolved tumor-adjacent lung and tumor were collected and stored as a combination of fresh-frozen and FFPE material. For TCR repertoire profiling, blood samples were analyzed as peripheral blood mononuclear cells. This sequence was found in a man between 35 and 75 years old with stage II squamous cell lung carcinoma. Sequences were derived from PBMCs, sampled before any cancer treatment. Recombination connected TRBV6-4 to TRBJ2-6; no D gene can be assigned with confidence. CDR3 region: CASSEGISGANVLTF. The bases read TGTGCCAGCAGTGAGGGGATCTCTGGGGCCAACGTCCTGACTTTC.